Presented here are 18 T cell receptor beta chains from one specimen sequenced in a study of blood T cells in healthy people across ages. It was with a sample-barcoded 5' primer and a J-beta primer mix that a second PCR of roughly 7 to 12 cycles was run. TCRdb re-analysed the 5' RACE reads in MiXCR, keeping a single row per CDR3 protein. The sample holds 1.5 million to 2 million distinct CDR3 sequences, 28% seen once. Sequencing input: blood. The receptors come from a woman in her twenties or thirties in good health.

Many counts were recorded for this clonotype. The rearrangement joins TRBV7-9 to TRBJ2-5; D is ambiguous. V was trimmed by 5 bases and J by 4 bases, leaving 11 bases between them. Germline V gives CDR1 SEHNR, CDR2 FQNEAQ (reference sequence). The CDR3 totals 13 residues. CDR3 sequence: CASSLPSVETQYF. Here the CDR3 DNA reads TGTGCCAGCAGCCTCCCTTCGGTAGAGACCCAGTACTTC.

At least ten counts were recorded for this clonotype. A read error may be the cause here, since a much bigger clone is one base away. The chain couples TRBV7-7 to TRBJ2-1; 7 nucleotides line up with TRBD1. The V and J ends lost 5 bases and 9 bases, in that order; junction bases with no gene match: 7. Germline CDR1 is SSHAT and CDR2 is FNYEAQ (reference sequence). The CDR3 length is 13 residues. CDR3 sequence: CASSVNRGGEQFF. The CDR3 nucleotides read TGTGCCAGCAGCGTAAACAGGGGTGGTGAGCAGTTCTTC.

The chain recombines TRBV12-3 or TRBV12-4 with TRBJ2-7; D is ambiguous. Trimming took 6 bases from V and 4 from J, leaving 13 bases between them. The CDR3 has 13 residues. The CDR3 DNA follows: TGTGCCAGCAGCAGGATAGGGTTGTACGAGCAGTACTTC. Protein product: CASSRIGLYEQYF.

In regard to this clonotype: A much more abundant neighbour one base away suggests this may be a read error. The gene calls are TRBV10-3 and TRBJ2-4; D gene unclear. V lost 0 bases and J 13 bases, leaving 16 bases between the germline ends. CDR1 ENHRY and CDR2 SYGVKD come from the germline V gene. The CDR3 contains 14 residues. The CDR3 DNA reads TGTGCCATCAGTGAGTCTTTGTCGGCTGATGAGCAGTACTTC. Translated: CAISESLSADEQYF.

This sequence joins TRBV25-1 and TRBJ2-1, with a tentative D call TRBD2 (6 bases). The CDR3 covers 13 residues. V shed 3 bases and J shed 7 bases, with 10 bases lying between them. In germline, CDR1 is MGHDK, CDR2 SYGVNS. The CDR3 bases are TGTGCCAGCAGTGATCCCGCGGGGAATGAGCAGTTCTTC. Translation gives CASSDPAGNEQFF.

The chain uses TRBV6-6 and TRBJ2-2, with TRBD1 as a possible D gene (6 bases). Germline lookup yields CDR1 MNHNY and CDR2 SVGAGI (reference sequence). V gave up 10 bases and J gave up 6 bases, with 15 bases separating them. CDR3 length equals 13 residues. The CDR3 spells CATQGGVPGELFF. CDR3 nucleotides: TGTGCCACGCAAGGGGGAGTCCCCGGGGAGCTGTTTTTT.

This clonotype was recorded many times. The chain couples TRBV6-4 to TRBJ2-3; unclear D gene. Trimming pared 3 bases from V and 0 bases from J, leaving 4 bases between. CDR3 size: 13 residues. CDR1 is MRHNA, CDR2 SNTAGT, per germline. The chain's CDR3 is CASSEGSTDTQYF. The CDR3 DNA follows: TGTGCCAGCAGTGAAGGTAGCACAGATACGCAGTATTTT.

This clonotype was found a few times. The V and J genes are TRBV5-5 and TRBJ1-5, with unresolved D. Per germline, CDR1 SGHKS and CDR2 YYEKEE (reference sequence). This CDR3 has 13 residues. Trimming removed 0 bases at V and 4 bases at J, with 5 bases between. CDR3 sequence reads: CASSLEANQPQHF. The CDR3 bases are TGTGCCAGCAGCTTGGAAGCGAATCAGCCCCAGCATTTT.

The V gene is TRBV7-2, the J gene TRBJ2-2; TRBD2 aligns across 13 bases. The CDR3 runs 16 residues. Unmatched junction bases numbered 6, after V lost 7 bases and J lost 4 bases. Germline loops: CDR1 SGHTA, CDR2 FQGNSA. In DNA, the CDR3 is TGTGCCAGCACGACTAGCGGGAGGAGGGGCACCGGGGAGCTGTTTTTT. Its protein is CASTTSGRRGTGELFF.

This clonotype occurred a few times. The chain is built from TRBV7-8 and TRBJ2-2; possibly TRBD2 for D (6 bases). Per the germline V gene, CDR1 is SGHVS and CDR2 is FQNEAQ. Trimming pared 6 bases from V and 4 bases from J, leaving 18 bases between. CDR3 length equals 16 residues. Written as DNA, the CDR3 is TGTGCCAGCAGTCCAAGTCGGGGGTTTGGCACCGGGGAGCTGTTTTTT. This translates into CASSPSRGFGTGELFF. The whole variable domain, remainder taken from reference TRBV7-8 and TRBJ2-2, is GAGVSQSPRYKVAKRGQDVALRCDPISGHVSLFWYQQALGQGPEFLTYFQNEAQLDKSGLPSDRFFAERPEGSVSTLKIQRTQQEDSAVYLCASSPSRGFGTGELFFGEGSRLTVL.

The rearrangement joins TRBV10-3 to TRBJ1-2, with 9 nucleotides matching TRBD1. The J segment lost 7 bases and the V segment lost 3 bases, leaving 6 bases of the junction unmatched. Germline loops: CDR1 ENHRY, CDR2 SYGVKD. The CDR3 totals 14 residues. The CDR3 here is CAISDLDRGGGYTF. The CDR3 DNA reads TGTGCCATCAGTGACCTGGACAGGGGAGGTGGCTACACCTTC.

This clonotype was detected a few times. The gene calls are TRBV4-1 and TRBJ2-3; no reliable D call. Per the germline V gene, CDR1 is MGHRA and CDR2 is YSYEKL. The CDR3 covers 14 residues. V gave up 1 base and J gave up 6 bases, with 11 bases separating them. CDR3 sequence: CASSQAVPGDTQYF. The DNA of the CDR3 is TGCGCCAGCAGCCAAGCGGTCCCTGGGGATACGCAGTATTTT.

This clonotype was detected only a few times. This chain joins TRBV18 and TRBJ2-7; 14 bases are shared with TRBD2. Germline CDR1 KGHSH, CDR2 LQKENI. The CDR3 length is 16 residues. V lost 5 bases and J lost 4; bases outside the gene matches: 7. The CDR3 reads CASSSGTSGGPYEQYF. CDR3 bases: TGTGCCAGCTCATCTGGGACTAGCGGGGGACCGTACGAGCAGTACTTC. The entire variable domain, with the rest obtained from reference TRBV18 and TRBJ2-7, is as follows: NAGVMQNPRHLVRRRGQEARLRCSPMKGHSHVYWYRQLPEEGLKFMVYLQKENIIDESGMPKERFSAEFPKEGPSILRIQQVVRGDSAAYFCASSSGTSGGPYEQYFGPGTRLTVT.

The genes are TRBV5-1 and TRBJ1-5, with a tentative D call TRBD1 (6 bases). Between the trimmed V and J ends, which lost 4 bases and 4 bases, there was a span of 15 bases. The V gene's germline CDR1 is SGHRS and CDR2 YFSETQ. The CDR3 spans 15 residues. The CDR3 sequence is CASSPGGGRNQPQHF. The CDR3 coding sequence is TGCGCCAGCAGCCCTGGCGGGGGGCGGAATCAGCCCCAGCATTTT.

The chain carries TRBV29-1 and TRBJ1-2; D is unresolved. Trimming pared 0 bases from V and 4 bases from J, leaving 15 bases between. The CDR3 has 15 residues. Germline loops: CDR1 SQVTM, CDR2 ANQGSEA. CDR3 nucleotide sequence: TGCAGCGTTGAAGATCGTGGGTTGGGCTCCTATGGCTACACCTTC. Translation: CSVEDRGLGSYGYTF. Based on the CDR3 plus reference TRBV29-1 and TRBJ1-2, the full variable domain is SAVISQKPSRDICQRGTSLTIQCQVDSQVTMMFWYRQQPGQSLTLIATANQGSEATYESGFVIDKFPISRPNLTFSTLTVSNMSPEDSSIYLCSVEDRGLGSYGYTFGSGTRLTVV.

The gene calls are TRBV2 and TRBJ1-4; possibly TRBD1 for D (5 bases). Germline CDR1 and CDR2: SNHLY and FYNNEI. Trimming cost V 6 bases and J 7 bases, with 15 bases left between them. The CDR3 loop spans 14 amino acids. The CDR3 loop is CASRGTDSLEKLFF. CDR3 DNA sequence: TGTGCCAGCAGGGGGACTGATTCCCTTGAAAAACTGTTTTTT.

This clonotype was seen ten or more times. The gene calls are TRBV20-1 and TRBJ2-7, with 7 bases lining up with TRBD1. Germline V gene data show CDR1 as DFQATT and CDR2 as SNEGSKA (reference sequence). V shed 3 bases, J shed 0 bases, and the junction held 11 bases outside the gene matches. The CDR3 sequence is 16 residues long. The CDR3 DNA reads as TGCAGTGCTAGGGGGAGACAGGGCTCAAGCTCCTACGAGCAGTACTTC. Protein product: CSARGRQGSSSYEQYF.

In this sample, this clonotype turned up a few times. This chain connects TRBV27 to TRBJ2-3; 12 bases are shared with TRBD2. With 8 bases clipped from V and 4 bases from J, the junction kept 7 bases outside the gene matches. There are 15 residues in the CDR3. From germline, CDR1 is MNHEY and CDR2 SMNVEV (reference sequence). The CDR3 loop reads CASGQTSGRPDTQYF. The CDR3 DNA reads as TGTGCCAGCGGCCAGACTAGCGGGAGACCAGATACGCAGTATTTT.